A selection of T cell receptor beta chains follows, all from one sample in a study of graft-versus-host responses after intestinal transplantation. Method: immunoSEQ multiplex PCR; TCRdb's copy keeps in-frame clones and lacks some. Of roughly 20,000 clones in the sample, 40% to 50% are singletons; the top ten hold around 1.6%. This specimen consisted of alloreactive CD8+ T cells from a mixed lymphocyte reaction culture, obtained before intestinal transplant. The receptor set was obtained from a human patient who received an intestinal transplant. Each CDR3 is given with its conserved first and last residue. A D gene is named only where the DNA matches it firmly. Expanded clones are given a class, and other clones once, few, many or no size at all.

size	D	V	J	DNA	CDR3
NA	TRBD1	TRBV7-9	TRBJ1-4	TGTGCCAGCAGCTCAACAGGGGGGTGGACTGAAAAACTGTTTTTT	CASSSTGGWTEKLFF
NA	NA	TRBV7-9	TRBJ1-2	TGTGCCAGCAGCTTAGCTGGGGCGGATGGCTACACCTTC	CASSLAGADGYTF
few	TRBD2	TRBV6-1	TRBJ2-7	TGTGCCAGCAGGTGGGGGGGCGAGCAGTACTTC	CASRWGGEQYF
once	NA	TRBV29-1	TRBJ1-2	TGCAGCGCCACGCAGAGGGGAGTATCCTATGGCTACACCTTC	CSATQRGVSYGYTF
NA	NA	TRBV6-1	TRBJ1-2	TGTGCCAGCAGTGTTGTGTCAGGATTTAACTATGGCTACACCTTC	CASSVVSGFNYGYTF
few	NA	TRBV7-2	TRBJ1-1	TGTGCCAGCAGCTCCCTTCGACAGAGGCGAGGGTACACTGAAGCTTTCTTT	CASSSLRQRRGYTEAFF
NA	NA	TRBV19	TRBJ1-1	TGTGCCAGTAGTATACCCCCTGGGATTGAAGCTTTCTTT	CASSIPPGIEAFF
few	NA	TRBV5-1	TRBJ1-4	TGCGCCAGCACTGTCCAGCCAACTAATGAAAAACTGTTTTTT	CASTVQPTNEKLFF
few	TRBD1	TRBV9	TRBJ1-1	TGTGCCAGCAGCGTATACAGGGGGGGTACTGAAGCTTTCTTT	CASSVYRGGTEAFF
NA	TRBD2	TRBV11-3	TRBJ2-1	TGTGCCAGCAGCCGGACTAGCGGCTTCTACAATGAGCAGTTCTTC	CASSRTSGFYNEQFF
few	TRBD1	TRBV19	TRBJ2-7	TGTGCCAGTAGTCTTCCGGGACAGGTCTTCTACGAGCAGTACTTC	CASSLPGQVFYEQYF
few	TRBD1	TRBV6-1	TRBJ1-5	TGTGCCAGCAGCTGGACAGGGTACAATCAGCCCCAGCATTTT	CASSWTGYNQPQHF
few	NA	TRBV6-5	TRBJ1-5	TGTGCCAGCAGTGAACAGGTGAGGCAGCCCCAGCATTTT	CASSEQVRQPQHF
NA	NA	TRBV5-1	TRBJ1-5	TGCGCCAGCAGCTTGGGGGACCTCAATCAGCCCCAGCATTTT	CASSLGDLNQPQHF
NA	NA	TRBV6-6	TRBJ1-2	TGTGCCAGCAGTTCAGGTATCTCAGTCCGAACCTTC	CASSSGISVRTF
NA	NA	TRBV9	TRBJ2-3	TGTGCCAGCAGCGTAGCGGCTAGCACAGATACGCAGTATTTT	CASSVAASTDTQYF
NA	NA	TRBV5-4	TRBJ1-3	TGTGCCAGCAGCCAACCACAGGGCAACTCTGGAAACACCATATATTTT	CASSQPQGNSGNTIYF
few	TRBD2	TRBV28	TRBJ2-1	TGTGCCAGCAGATCTACTAGCGGAGGCTACAATGAGCAGTTCTTC	CASRSTSGGYNEQFF
NA	NA	TRBV18	TRBJ2-7	TGTGCCAGCTCACCAGGGGCGACCTACGAGCAGTACTTC	CASSPGATYEQYF
NA	NA	TRBV9	TRBJ2-7	TGTGCCAGCAGCGGGTCTCAGGGTCCCCTCGCCTACGAGCAGTACTTC	CASSGSQGPLAYEQYF
NA	TRBD2	TRBV13	TRBJ2-3	TGTGCCAGCAGCCTAGTGCGGGAGGCCCTCACAGATACGCAGTATTTT	CASSLVREALTDTQYF
NA	NA	TRBV14	TRBJ2-3	TGTGCCAGCAGCCAAGATTTAGACGGGGTACTAAGGACGCAGTATTTT	CASSQDLDGVLRTQYF
NA	TRBD2	TRBV9	TRBJ2-1	TGTGCCAGCAGCGCCGACCTAGCGGGAGGGGCAGATGAGCAGTTCTTC	CASSADLAGGADEQFF
NA	TRBD1	TRBV6-1	TRBJ1-1	TGTGCCAGCAGTTCGACGACAGGGGGCACTGAAGCTTTCTTT	CASSSTTGGTEAFF
NA	NA	TRBV6-6	TRBJ2-7	TGTGCCAGCAGCGTCGGCCCGGCCGAGCAGTACTTC	CASSVGPAEQYF
NA	NA	TRBV7-9	TRBJ2-7	TGTGCCAGCAGCCTCGCTTCGTACTACGAGCAGTACTTC	CASSLASYYEQYF
NA	NA	TRBV6-5	TRBJ2-1	TGTGCCAGCCAACAGGTCCAGAGCTCCTACAATGAGCAGTTCTTC	CASQQVQSSYNEQFF
NA	TRBD2	TRBV18	TRBJ2-1	TGTGCCAGCTCACCAAGGACTAGCGGGCCTACCTACAATGAGCAGTTCTTC	CASSPRTSGPTYNEQFF
NA	TRBD1	TRBV19	TRBJ1-1	TGTGCCAGTAGTATGGGACAGTTTAGACAGGGGGAAGCTTTCTTT	CASSMGQFRQGEAFF
NA	NA	TRBV6-5	TRBJ2-7	TGTGCCAGCAGTTACTCTGCAGGCACCTACGAGCAGTACTTC	CASSYSAGTYEQYF
NA	NA	TRBV6-8	TRBJ2-1	TGTGCCAGCAGTGGAAGACGACTCACGTTCTTC	CASSGRRLTFF
NA	TRBD2	TRBV18	TRBJ2-1	TGTGCCAGCTCACCTACCCGCGCGGGAGGGGACAATGAGCAGTTCTTC	CASSPTRAGGDNEQFF
few	NA	TRBV5-1	TRBJ2-2	TGCGCCAGCAGCCCAACTCGCAGGGGGGAGGCCGGGGAGCTGTTTTTT	CASSPTRRGEAGELFF
once	NA	TRBV11-2	TRBJ1-1	TGTGCCAGCAGCTTAGCGTCCGACTACACTGAAGCTTTCTTT	CASSLASDYTEAFF
NA	TRBD2	TRBV11-1	TRBJ2-7	TGTGCCAGCAGCCCCACTAGCGGACCCTGGGAGCAGTACTTC	CASSPTSGPWEQYF
NA	TRBD1	TRBV7-9	TRBJ1-5	TGTGCCAGCAGCTCGGACAGGGGATATCAGCCCCAGCATTTT	CASSSDRGYQPQHF
NA	TRBD1	TRBV6-5	TRBJ2-7	TGTGCCAGCAGTTTCGACAACAGGGGTCCAGGGTACGAGCAGTACTTC	CASSFDNRGPGYEQYF
NA	NA	TRBV6-6	TRBJ2-7	TGTGCCAGCAGGCTCGCCGGGACAAAAAGTACGTACGAGCAGTACTTC	CASRLAGTKSTYEQYF
few	TRBD2	TRBV7-2	TRBJ2-3	TGTGCCAGCAGCTCGGGCGGACTAGCGGGAGGACGGGCGACGCAGTATTTT	CASSSGGLAGGRATQYF
NA	TRBD1	TRBV15	TRBJ2-7	TGTGCCACCAGCAGGACAACAGGGGGTCACGAGCAGTACTTC	CATSRTTGGHEQYF
medium-sized	NA	TRBV4-1	TRBJ2-5	TGCGCCAGCAGCCAAGGGGGGTACGAGACCCAGTACTTC	CASSQGGYETQYF
NA	TRBD2	TRBV6-5	TRBJ2-1	TGTGCCAGCAGGCAAGCGGGAGGCCTCTACAATGAGCAGTTCTTC	CASRQAGGLYNEQFF
NA	NA	TRBV6-5	TRBJ2-4	TGTGCCAGCAGGACGACTAGTGCCAAAAACATTCAGTACTTC	CASRTTSAKNIQYF
medium-sized	NA	TRBV6-6	TRBJ2-7	TGTGCCAGCAGTTACTCGAGCGGGCCTACCTACGAGCAGTACTTC	CASSYSSGPTYEQYF
NA	TRBD2	TRBV30	TRBJ2-3	TGTGCCTGGAGTCCATGGACTAGCGGGACTGGGACAGATACGCAGTATTTT	CAWSPWTSGTGTDTQYF
NA	NA	TRBV6-1	TRBJ2-2	TGTGCCAGCAGTGACCCAGGCGGGACAAAGACGACCGGGGAGCTGTTTTTT	CASSDPGGTKTTGELFF
NA	NA	TRBV30	TRBJ1-2	TGTGCCTGGGAAGAAAACTATGGCTACACCTTC	CAWEENYGYTF
NA	NA	TRBV9	TRBJ2-1	TGTGCCAGCAGCGTAGGCGTCGGAGTAACCTCCTACAATGAGCAGTTCTTC	CASSVGVGVTSYNEQFF
NA	NA	TRBV9	TRBJ2-3	TGTGCCAGCAGCGTAGAGGTAGATACGCAGTATTTT	CASSVEVDTQYF
NA	NA	TRBV6-1	TRBJ2-3	TGTGCCAGCAGAAGGATAAGCACAGATACGCAGTATTTT	CASRRISTDTQYF
NA	NA	TRBV28	TRBJ2-7	TGTGCCAGCGGAGAGGGATACGAGCAGTACTTC	CASGEGYEQYF
medium-sized	NA	TRBV4-2	TRBJ2-7	TGTGCCAGCAGCCAAGGACTCGCGGGACAAGGCGAGCAGTACTTC	CASSQGLAGQGEQYF
NA	TRBD1	TRBV7-9	TRBJ2-3	TGTGCCAGCAGCTTAGCGGGGGGGACAGGGGCCCTCCTGGATACGCAGTATTTT	CASSLAGGTGALLDTQYF
NA	NA	TRBV6-1	TRBJ2-1	TGTGCCAGCAGTGAAACGGATGAGCAGTTCTTC	CASSETDEQFF